This T cell receptor (beta chain) was profiled in a study of OX40 agonist ivuxolimab in advanced cancers. Study in general: In this cohort, patients received ivuxolimab, an agonistic anti-OX40 (CD134) antibody.

Here immunoSEQ multiplex PCR was the method, and the copy in TCRdb shows in-frame clones only, minus some. The data show about 50,000 clones, roughly 80% seen once. Germline CDR1 is MDHEN and CDR2 is SYDVKM. This CDR3 region has 13 residues. V shed 6 bases and J shed 2 bases, with 10 bases lying between them. The sequence was collected from an adult with an advanced solid tumor such as melanoma, head and neck, liver or kidney cancer. The sequencing used CD4+ or CD8+ T cells sorted from blood, collected in a trial of the OX40 agonist ivuxolimab. The chain links TRBV28 to TRBJ2-5; tentative D call: TRBD2 (6 bases). Here the CDR3 DNA reads TGTGCCAGCAGGGAGGGAGGACAAGAGACCCAGTACTTC. Translating gives CASREGGQETQYF.